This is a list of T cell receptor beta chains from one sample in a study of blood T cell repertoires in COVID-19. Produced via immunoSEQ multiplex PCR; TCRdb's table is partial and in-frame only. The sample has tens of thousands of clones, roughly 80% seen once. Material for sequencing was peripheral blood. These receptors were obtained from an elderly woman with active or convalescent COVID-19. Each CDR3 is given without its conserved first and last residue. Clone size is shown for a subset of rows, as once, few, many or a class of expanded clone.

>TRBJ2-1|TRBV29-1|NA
SVEIGRAGYNEQF
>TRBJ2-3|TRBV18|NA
ASSPGQGPDTQY
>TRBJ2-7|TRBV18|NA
ASIQSPSYEQY
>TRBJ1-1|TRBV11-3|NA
ASSERQGVTEAF
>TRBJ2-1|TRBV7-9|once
ASSRTSGTRYNEQF
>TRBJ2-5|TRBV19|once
ASSISGRRQETQY
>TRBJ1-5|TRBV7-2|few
ASSLTTGNQPQH
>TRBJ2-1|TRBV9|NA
ASSPRQGIEQF
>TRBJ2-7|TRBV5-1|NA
ASTDTAGAGEQY
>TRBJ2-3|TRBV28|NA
ASTSTQRPRRRD
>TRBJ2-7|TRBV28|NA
ATKRQGAYEQY
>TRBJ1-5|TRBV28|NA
ASSLFTGDVVYQPQH
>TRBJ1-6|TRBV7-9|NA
ASSRGTVGVIQPLH
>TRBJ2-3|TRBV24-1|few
ATSDDVKAGYTDTQY
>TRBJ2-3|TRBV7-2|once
ASSLGGNTDTQY
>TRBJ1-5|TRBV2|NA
ASSEAGQGVGQPQH
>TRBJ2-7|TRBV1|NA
TSTLSQATDNSYEQY
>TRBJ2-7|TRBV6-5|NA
ASISGTGGSYEQY
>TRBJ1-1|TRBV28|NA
ASSGAQWGAEAF
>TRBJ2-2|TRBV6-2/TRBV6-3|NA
ASSIVRANTGELF
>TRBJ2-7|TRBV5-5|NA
ASSFGQGVVYEQY
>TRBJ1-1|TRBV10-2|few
ASNSQQGGRMNTEAF